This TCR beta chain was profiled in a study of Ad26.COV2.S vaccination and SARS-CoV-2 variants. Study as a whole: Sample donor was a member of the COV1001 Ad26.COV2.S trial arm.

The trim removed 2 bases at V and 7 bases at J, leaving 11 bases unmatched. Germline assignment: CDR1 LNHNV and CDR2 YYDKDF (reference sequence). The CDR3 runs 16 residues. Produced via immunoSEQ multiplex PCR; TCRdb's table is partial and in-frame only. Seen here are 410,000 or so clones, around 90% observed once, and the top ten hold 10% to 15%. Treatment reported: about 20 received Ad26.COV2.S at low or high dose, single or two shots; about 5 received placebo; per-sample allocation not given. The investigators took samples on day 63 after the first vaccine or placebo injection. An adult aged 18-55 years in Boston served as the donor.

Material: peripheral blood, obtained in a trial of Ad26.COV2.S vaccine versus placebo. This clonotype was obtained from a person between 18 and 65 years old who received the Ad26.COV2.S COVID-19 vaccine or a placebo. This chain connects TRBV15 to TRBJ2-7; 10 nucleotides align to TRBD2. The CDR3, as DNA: TGTGCCACCAGCAGATCCCGTAGCGGGGGGTCCTGGGAGCAGTACTTC. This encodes CATSRSRSGGSWEQYF.